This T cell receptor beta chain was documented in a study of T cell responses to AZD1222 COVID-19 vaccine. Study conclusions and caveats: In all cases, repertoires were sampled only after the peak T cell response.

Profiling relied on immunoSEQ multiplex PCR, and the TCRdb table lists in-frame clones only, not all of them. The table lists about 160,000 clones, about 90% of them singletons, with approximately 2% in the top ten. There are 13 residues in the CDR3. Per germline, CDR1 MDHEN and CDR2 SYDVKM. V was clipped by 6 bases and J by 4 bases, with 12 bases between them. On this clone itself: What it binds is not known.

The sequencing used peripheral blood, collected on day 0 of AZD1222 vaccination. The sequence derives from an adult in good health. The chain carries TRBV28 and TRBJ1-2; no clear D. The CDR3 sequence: CASRTSGRYGYTF. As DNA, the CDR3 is TGTGCCAGCAGGACATCCGGGCGCTATGGCTACACCTTC.